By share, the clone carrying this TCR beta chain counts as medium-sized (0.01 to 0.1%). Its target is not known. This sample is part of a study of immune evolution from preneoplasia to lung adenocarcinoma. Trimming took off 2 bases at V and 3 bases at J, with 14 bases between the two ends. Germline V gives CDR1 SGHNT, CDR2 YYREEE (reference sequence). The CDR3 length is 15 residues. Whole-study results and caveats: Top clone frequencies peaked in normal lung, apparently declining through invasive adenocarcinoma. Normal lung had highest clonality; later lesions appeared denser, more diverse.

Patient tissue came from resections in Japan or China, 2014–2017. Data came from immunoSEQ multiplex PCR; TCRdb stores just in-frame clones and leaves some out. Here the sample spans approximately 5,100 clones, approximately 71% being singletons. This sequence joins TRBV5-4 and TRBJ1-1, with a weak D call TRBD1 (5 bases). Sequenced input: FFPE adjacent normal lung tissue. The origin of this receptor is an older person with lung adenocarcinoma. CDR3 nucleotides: TGTGCCAGCAGCTTCAGGGTCGAGGCTCACACTGAAGCTTTCTTT. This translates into CASSFRVEAHTEAFF.